This TCR beta chain appears in the sequencing data of a study of OX40 agonist ivuxolimab in advanced cancers. The overall study: Ivuxolimab, an antibody that agonizes OX40 (CD134), was administered to the patients. Hepatocellular carcinoma, melanoma, renal cell or head and neck cancer occurred in dose-escalation patients.

This table comes from immunoSEQ multiplex PCR, and its TCRdb copy is limited to in-frame clones, with some not included. The sample has roughly 15,000 clones, approximately 77% seen once. Cycle 7 day 1, cycle 4 day 1, and baseline were the timepoints at which blood was sampled. In germline, CDR1 is KGHSH, CDR2 LQKENI. Trimming took 6 bases from V and 4 from J, leaving 19 bases between them. This CDR3 spans 16 amino acids. This receptor was identified in an adult with an advanced solid tumor such as melanoma, head and neck, liver or kidney cancer. The chain carries TRBV18 and TRBJ2-1; the D gene is possibly TRBD1 (6 bases). Sample: CD4+ or CD8+ T cells sorted from blood, taken in a trial of the OX40 agonist ivuxolimab. The CDR3 DNA reads TGTGCCAGCTCCCCCTTGACAGGATTAAAATACAATGAGCAGTTCTTC. Translation gives CASSPLTGLKYNEQFF.